The rows below give T cell receptor beta chains drawn from one sample of a study of shared clonotypes between healthy human individuals. The method was immunoSEQ multiplex PCR; TCRdb's version includes in-frame clones alone and lacks a portion of them. Of 1.5 million to 2.5 million clones detected, around 96% appear once; the ten largest clones hold more than 0.9%. Input material: naive CD8+ T cells sorted from blood. These TCRs come from a man between 18 and 29 years old in good health. The CDR3 runs from the conserved cysteine through the conserved F or W. A D gene is named only where the DNA matches it firmly. Some rows have no size entry. The others give once, few or many, or a class for an expanded clone.

v_gene	abundance	d_gene	j_gene	CDR3aa	CDR3nt
TRBV19	.	.	TRBJ2-2	CASSTSAGSGELFF	TGTGCCAGTAGTACGTCCGCCGGGAGCGGGGAGCTGTTTTTT
TRBV5-6	.	.	TRBJ2-7	CASTVGNNLQREQYF	TGTGCCAGCACCGTAGGTAACAACCTACAGCGGGAGCAGTACTTC
TRBV7-9	once	TRBD2	TRBJ2-1	CASSPWTSVGDEQFF	TGTGCCAGCAGCCCGTGGACTAGCGTAGGGGATGAGCAGTTCTTC
TRBV6-1	.	.	TRBJ2-6	CASSEAGANVLTF	TGTGCCAGCAGTGAGGCTGGGGCCAACGTCCTGACTTTC
TRBV5-1	.	TRBD2	TRBJ2-3	CASSLAGLAGGPGTDTQYF	TGCGCCAGCAGCTTGGCGGGACTAGCGGGAGGGCCGGGCACAGATACGCAGTATTTT
TRBV10-2	few	.	TRBJ1-6	CASSDGYNSPLHF	TGCGCCAGCAGTGATGGCTATAATTCACCCCTCCACTTT
TRBV6-1	.	TRBD2	TRBJ2-7	CATGLAAYEQYF	TGTGCCACCGGACTAGCGGCCTACGAGCAGTACTTC
TRBV30	.	.	TRBJ1-2	CAWSVMEGTPDGYTF	TGTGCCTGGAGTGTAATGGAGGGGACCCCGGATGGCTACACCTTC
TRBV28	.	.	TRBJ1-5	CASSLTVSSNQPQHF	TGTGCCAGCAGTTTGACAGTCTCCAGCAATCAGCCCCAGCATTTT
TRBV29-1	.	.	TRBJ2-7	CSVGVGYEQYF	TGCAGCGTTGGAGTGGGATACGAGCAGTACTTC
TRBV6-4	.	.	TRBJ2-5	CASTGGRQNQETQYF	TGTGCCAGCACCGGAGGGAGGCAGAATCAAGAGACCCAGTACTTC
TRBV10-3	.	.	TRBJ2-7	CAISDLQNSYEQYF	TGTGCCATCAGTGATCTTCAGAACTCCTACGAGCAGTACTTC
TRBV21-1	.	.	TRBJ2-3	CASSAHFTGGKTDTQYF	TGTGCCAGCAGCGCCCATTTTACAGGGGGCAAGACAGATACGCAGTATTTT
TRBV30	.	TRBD2	TRBJ2-1	CAWSGLAGNLNEQFF	TGTGCCTGGAGTGGACTAGCGGGGAACCTAAATGAGCAGTTCTTC
TRBV4-2	.	TRBD2	TRBJ2-2	CASSQDERGAPTGELFF	TGTGCCAGCAGCCAAGACGAGCGGGGGGCCCCCACCGGGGAGCTGTTTTTT
TRBV14	.	TRBD2	TRBJ2-2	CASSLAGGANTGELFF	TGTGCCAGCAGCTTAGCGGGGGGAGCGAACACCGGGGAGCTGTTTTTT
TRBV4-1	few	.	TRBJ2-7	CASSLAGSAYEQYF	TGCGCCAGCAGCCTTGCGGGGTCCGCCTACGAGCAGTACTTC
TRBV4-1	few	TRBD1	TRBJ1-6	CASSLTGYLPNSPLHF	TGCGCCAGCAGTCTGACAGGGTACTTACCCAATTCACCCCTCCACTTT
TRBV6-6	.	TRBD1	TRBJ2-1	CASSSGTGGWDEQFF	TGTGCCAGCAGTTCCGGGACAGGGGGGTGGGATGAGCAGTTCTTC
TRBV27	once	TRBD2	TRBJ2-7	CASSPGGSSEQYF	TGTGCCAGCAGCCCCGGGGGGTCCAGCGAGCAGTACTTC
TRBV19	.	.	TRBJ2-1	CASSIKWGLLYNEQFF	TGTGCCAGTAGTATAAAGTGGGGTTTGCTCTACAATGAGCAGTTCTTC
TRBV27	.	.	TRBJ1-3	CASSPSTGDYSGNTIYF	TGTGCCAGCAGTCCATCAACGGGGGACTACTCTGGAAACACCATATATTTT
TRBV27	.	TRBD2	TRBJ2-2	CASSLGLAANTGELFF	TGTGCCAGCAGTCTTGGACTAGCTGCGAACACCGGGGAGCTGTTTTTT
TRBV2	.	.	TRBJ2-2	CASGWARTGELFF	TGTGCCAGCGGCTGGGCCCGCACCGGGGAGCTGTTTTTT
TRBV4-1	.	.	TRBJ2-7	CASSQGYRGTQSSYEQYF	TGCGCCAGCAGCCAAGGGTATAGGGGCACACAGAGCTCCTACGAGCAGTACTTC
TRBV27	once	.	TRBJ1-1	CASSLLGVTEAFF	TGTGCCAGCAGTTTACTCGGAGTGACTGAAGCTTTCTTT
TRBV7-9	.	.	TRBJ1-2	CASSPFGGTNYGYTF	TGTGCCAGCAGCCCTTTTGGGGGAACTAACTATGGCTACACCTTC
TRBV27	.	.	TRBJ1-2	CASSFGGNNYGYTF	TGTGCCAGCAGTTTCGGGGGGAATAACTATGGCTACACCTTC
TRBV4-3	.	.	TRBJ2-7	CASSQGFASSYEQYF	TGCGCCAGCAGCCAAGGTTTTGCCAGTTCCTACGAGCAGTACTTC
TRBV11-2	.	.	TRBJ2-7	CASSLARMSSYEQYF	TGTGCCAGCAGCTTAGCAAGGATGAGCTCCTACGAGCAGTACTTC
TRBV4-3	.	TRBD1	TRBJ2-7	CASSQNRDRASYEQYF	TGCGCCAGCAGCCAGAACCGGGACAGGGCATCCTACGAGCAGTACTTC
TRBV5-1	.	TRBD2	TRBJ2-2	CASSLTGTSNTGELFF	TGCGCCAGCAGCTTAACCGGGACTAGCAACACCGGGGAGCTGTTTTTT
TRBV28	.	.	TRBJ1-3	CASTVSGNTIYF	TGTGCCAGCACAGTCTCTGGAAACACCATATATTTT
TRBV6-1	.	TRBD1	TRBJ2-5	CASSEDLGQGMGETQYF	TGTGCCAGCAGTGAAGATTTGGGACAGGGGATGGGAGAGACCCAGTACTTC
TRBV19	.	TRBD1	TRBJ1-2	CASSPGDRGSGYTF	TGTGCCAGTAGTCCGGGGGACAGGGGAAGTGGCTACACCTTC
TRBV4-2	once	TRBD2	TRBJ2-3	CASSQVLAGGDTQYF	TGTGCCAGCAGCCAAGTACTAGCGGGTGGAGATACGCAGTATTTT
TRBV4-1	.	TRBD1	TRBJ2-1	CASSQHVGTDGNEQFF	TGCGCCAGCAGCCAACATGTGGGGACAGATGGCAATGAGCAGTTCTTC
TRBV4-1	.	.	TRBJ2-7	CASSSRWPPSYEQYF	TGCGCCAGCAGCTCCCGGTGGCCCCCGTCCTACGAGCAGTACTTC
TRBV13	.	.	TRBJ2-5	CASSSRTNTRGPRETQYF	TGTGCCAGCAGTTCACGCACAAATACTAGAGGCCCTAGGGAGACCCAGTACTTC
TRBV5-1	.	.	TRBJ2-2	CASSPANTGELFF	TGCGCCAGCAGCCCGGCGAACACCGGGGAGCTGTTTTTT
TRBV5-1	.	TRBD2	TRBJ2-2	CASSWTSGTGELFF	TGCGCCAGCAGCTGGACTAGCGGCACCGGGGAGCTGTTTTTT
TRBV13	.	.	TRBJ1-1	CASSGSVMGTEAFF	TGTGCCAGCAGCGGAAGCGTGATGGGCACTGAAGCTTTCTTT
TRBV5-1	once	TRBD1	TRBJ2-5	CASSLVGQGFAETQYF	TGCGCCAGCAGCTTGGTGGGACAGGGATTCGCAGAGACCCAGTACTTC
TRBV9	.	.	TRBJ1-1	CASSGDHTEAFF	TGTGCCAGCAGCGGTGATCACACTGAAGCTTTCTTT
TRBV5-5	.	.	TRBJ1-1	CASSLGVEAFF	TGTGCCAGCAGCTTGGGTGTTGAAGCTTTCTTT
TRBV27	once	.	TRBJ2-5	CASSPNLMETQYF	TGTGCCAGCAGTCCGAACCTTATGGAGACCCAGTACTTC
TRBV27	.	.	TRBJ2-2	CASSFGSGSHTGELFF	TGTGCCAGCAGTTTTGGGTCGGGCAGCCACACCGGGGAGCTGTTTTTT
TRBV10-3	once	TRBD2	TRBJ2-1	CAINEAGGPEQFF	TGTGCCATCAACGAAGCGGGGGGGCCGGAGCAGTTCTTC
TRBV7-8	.	.	TRBJ1-1	CASSSPPNTEAFF	TGTGCCAGCAGCTCTCCACCGAACACTGAAGCTTTCTTT